Listed here are 26 T cell receptor beta chains from one sample, sequenced in a study of shared T cell receptors in the human thymus. The protocol was immunoSEQ multiplex PCR, while the TCRdb copy is restricted to in-frame clones and leaves out a portion. This repertoire shows about 660,000 clones, around nine tenths found once; its top ten account for 0.01%. The sample was also reused in another study, on human thymus T cells.

Sequencing was carried out using thymocytes. These receptors were collected from a boy less than two years old with a congenital heart defect.

This clone has a handful of counts. The V and J genes are TRBV19 and TRBJ1-5; D gene uncertain. Trimming stripped 3 bases from V and 8 bases from J, with 8 bases between. Germline loops: CDR1 LNHDA, CDR2 SQIVND (reference sequence). This CDR3 spans 12 amino acids. The CDR3, as DNA: TGTGCCAGTAGTATCGGGCGGGAGCCCCAGCATTTT. This sequence encodes CASSIGREPQHF.

Concerning this clone: At one boundary the junction diverges from the germline segment, which might be a read error. The CDR3 sequence is CASSLGGGKDVF. Written as DNA, the CDR3 is TGTGCCAGCAGCTTGGGAGGCGGGAAAGACGTCTTC. This sequence joins TRBV5-4 and TRBJ2-1, with D possibly matching TRBD2 (6 bases). The CDR3 is made up of 12 amino acids. Germline V gene lookup returns CDR1 SGHNT and CDR2 YYREEE (reference sequence).

This clone was found a few times. V and J are TRBV28 and TRBJ1-5; D gene uncertain. The ends were cut back, 2 bases at V and 11 bases at J, with 13 bases in the middle. In germline, CDR1 is MDHEN, CDR2 SYDVKM. The CDR3 totals 13 residues. The DNA for the CDR3 is TGTGCCAGCAGTTTAGGTCCGTGCGGGGCCCAGCATTTT. It is translated as CASSLGPCGAQHF.

Only a few counts were recorded for this clone. This rearrangement joins TRBV9 to TRBJ2-7, with 9 nucleotides matching TRBD2. Germline V lookup: CDR1 SGDLS, CDR2 YYNGEE. J lost 7 bases, V lost 4 bases, and 6 bases had no gene match. This CDR3 has 13 amino acids. The CDR3 DNA follows: TGTGCCAGCAGCCCCTACGCGGGGGGGGAGCAGTACTTC. It translates to CASSPYAGGEQYF.

This chain connects TRBV27 to TRBJ2-7; a possible D gene is TRBD2 (6 bases). Germline V gene lookup returns CDR1 MNHEY and CDR2 SMNVEV (reference sequence). This CDR3 spans 16 amino acids. Trimming shortened V by 3 bases and J by 6 bases, and 21 bases separated the two germline ends. CDR3 sequence reads: CASSFPSTGGIGEQYF. In DNA, the CDR3 is TGTGCCAGCAGTTTTCCCTCCACTGGGGGGATTGGCGAGCAGTACTTC.

The chain recombines TRBV7-2 with TRBJ2-5; the D gene is possibly TRBD1 (5 bases). Trimming took off 8 bases at V and 1 base at J, with 17 bases between the two ends. CDR1 SGHTA and CDR2 FQGNSA come from the germline V gene. This CDR3 is built from 15 residues. Written as DNA, the CDR3 is TGTGCCAGCTCCGGAGCAGGGCAGGGCCAAGAGACCCAGTACTTC. It is translated as CASSGAGQGQETQYF.

The chain has TRBV28 and TRBJ1-2, with D tentatively TRBD1 (6 bases). Germline CDR1 and CDR2: MDHEN and SYDVKM. V was shortened by 3 bases and J by 4 bases, with 15 bases between the two germline ends. This CDR3 has 15 amino acids. The CDR3 loop reads CASSFGYREIYGYTF. The CDR3 DNA follows: TGTGCCAGCAGTTTTGGTTACAGGGAGATCTATGGCTACACCTTC.

The sample holds a few counts of this clone. The chain couples TRBV14 to TRBJ1-1; D unclear. Germline loops: CDR1 SGHDN, CDR2 FVKESK. CDR3 length: 15 amino acids. Trimming removed 0 bases from V and 5 bases from J, with 13 bases in between. CDR3 sequence: CASSQENSPDTEAFF. DNA of the CDR3: TGTGCCAGCAGCCAAGAGAACAGCCCAGATACTGAAGCTTTCTTT.

In its sample, this clone was seen a few times. J is TRBJ1-2 and V is TRBV25-1; 7 bases line up with TRBD1. V lost 3 bases to trimming and J lost 4 bases; unmatched junction nucleotides: 5. Germline V gives CDR1 MGHDK, CDR2 SYGVNS. The length of the CDR3 is 14 residues. The CDR3 loop reads CASSEKGQLYGYTF. Written as DNA, the CDR3 is TGTGCCAGCAGTGAGAAGGGACAGCTCTATGGCTACACCTTC.

V and J are TRBV10-2 and TRBJ1-1; D perhaps matches TRBD1 (5 bases). The CDR3 is 15 amino acids. Germline V CDR1 and CDR2: WSHSY, SAAADI. The V end lost 2 bases, the J end lost 7 bases, and 17 bases lay between the germline ends. This CDR3 reads CASSERSLGGDEAFF. The CDR3 coding sequence is TGCGCCAGCAGTGAGAGGAGCTTGGGGGGGGATGAAGCTTTCTTT.

A few counts support this clone. The chain couples TRBV9 to TRBJ2-1, with TRBD1 identical over 9 bases. Germline V gene lookup returns CDR1 SGDLS and CDR2 YYNGEE. V was clipped by 0 bases and J by 6 bases; unmatched bases: 7. The CDR3 extends over 16 amino acids. The CDR3 DNA reads as TGTGCCAGCAGCGTAGACCGGGACAGGGTAGGCAATGAGCAGTTCTTC. It translates to CASSVDRDRVGNEQFF. Full variable domain (rest looked up from reference TRBV9 and TRBJ2-1): DSGVTQTPKHLITATGQRVTLRCSPRSGDLSVYWYQQSLDQGLQFLIQYYNGEERAKGNILERFSAQQFPDLHSELNLSSLELGDSALYFCASSVDRDRVGNEQFFGPGTRLTVL.

The chain couples TRBV10-1 to TRBJ2-3; weak D call: TRBD1 (6 bases). Germline CDR1 reads WNHNN; CDR2 reads SYGVQD (reference sequence). With 0 bases removed from V and 6 bases from J, the gap between germline ends came to 22 bases. This CDR3 region has 18 residues. CDR3 nucleotides: TGCGCCAGCAGTGAGTCTAGGGCGGACGGCCTTAGGGGGGATACGCAGTATTTT. Its translation: CASSESRADGLRGDTQYF.

V is TRBV7-9 and J is TRBJ2-1; TRBD2 matches at 9 bases. The V gene's germline CDR1 is SEHNR and CDR2 FQNEAQ (reference sequence). The CDR3 length is 16 residues. J lost 8 bases, V lost 1 base, and 9 bases had no gene match. The CDR3 loop is CASSLGHSGSTDEQFF. As DNA, the CDR3 is TGTGCCAGCAGCTTAGGACATAGCGGGAGTACAGATGAGCAGTTCTTC. Supplemented by reference TRBV7-9 and TRBJ2-1, the full variable domain reads DTGVSQNPRHKITKRGQNVTFRCDPISEHNRLYWYRQTLGQGPEFLTYFQNEAQLEKSRLLSDRFSAERPKGSFSTLEIQRTEQGDSAMYLCASSLGHSGSTDEQFFGPGTRLTVL.

The rearrangement uses TRBV5-6 and TRBJ2-1; 11 bases align to TRBD1. This CDR3 has 17 residues. V dropped 4 bases and J dropped 3; count of bases not matched to a gene: 9. From germline, CDR1 is SGHDT and CDR2 YYEEEE. The CDR3 sequence: CASSPGQGDDFYNEQFF. The CDR3 DNA reads as TGTGCCAGCAGCCCGGGACAGGGGGACGATTTCTACAATGAGCAGTTCTTC.

The chain has TRBV28 and TRBJ2-3; D is possibly TRBD2 (6 bases). This CDR3 comprises 13 residues. Trimming left V 11 bases short and J 3 bases short, with 15 bases between. Germline CDR1 reads MDHEN; CDR2 reads SYDVKM. DNA of the CDR3: TGTGCCTTGCATCGGGAGAGGACAGATACGCAGTATTTT. It translates to CALHRERTDTQYF.

The chain joins TRBV7-9 to TRBJ2-7; 7 bases align to TRBD1. With V trimmed by 1 base and J by 6 bases, 6 bases remained unmatched. CDR3 size: 14 residues. Germline loops: CDR1 SEHNR, CDR2 FQNEAQ (reference sequence). This chain's CDR3 is CASSLGGGVGEQYF. The CDR3 region has the DNA TGTGCCAGCAGCTTAGGAGGGGGCGTCGGCGAGCAGTACTTC.

This chain links TRBV4-1 with TRBJ1-1; 9 bases line up with TRBD1. The CDR3 totals 18 residues. Looked up from germline, CDR1 is MGHRA and CDR2 is YSYEKL. J gave up 10 bases and V 0 bases, and 18 bases lay outside the gene matches. The chain's CDR3 is CASSQDRTGGSSVPTAFF. CDR3 coding DNA: TGCGCCAGCAGCCAAGATCGCACAGGGGGCTCTTCGGTGCCTACAGCTTTCTTT.

The gene calls are TRBV12-5 and TRBJ2-1, with D tentatively TRBD2 (6 bases). CDR3 length: 13 residues. CDR1 is LGHNT, CDR2 FRNRAP, per germline. Trimming shortened V by 1 base and J by 8 bases, and 9 bases separated the two germline ends. For the CDR3, the DNA is TGTGCTAGTGGTTTGGGCCCGGGGGATGAGCAGTTCTTC. Translated: CASGLGPGDEQFF.

In its sample, this clone was seen a few times. The rearrangement joins TRBV4-2 to TRBJ1-4; weak D call: TRBD1 (6 bases). This CDR3 contains 16 residues. V was pared by 4 bases and J by 0 bases, with 12 bases between. Germline CDR1 LGHNA, CDR2 YNFKEQ. The CDR3 nucleotides read TGTGCCAGCAGCCGTGGACAGTCTGCAACTAATGAAAAACTGTTTTTT. Protein: CASSRGQSATNEKLFF.

The chain links TRBV7-2 to TRBJ1-1; TRBD1 aligns across 8 bases. V trimming: 4 bases; J trimming: 5 bases; junction bases outside the gene matches: 6. Germline CDR1 SGHTA, CDR2 FQGNSA. The CDR3 covers 14 residues. This chain's CDR3 is CASSSRQGRTEAFF. CDR3 DNA sequence: TGTGCCAGCAGCTCTAGACAGGGGCGGACTGAAGCTTTCTTT.

This chain connects TRBV23-1 to TRBJ2-5; TRBD2 might be the D (6 bases). The J call may be faulty, since TRBJ2-7 better matches the DNA end. TRBV23-1 is labeled an ORF, and its function is uncertain. The CDR3 covers 15 residues. The CDR3, as DNA: TGCGCCAGCAGTCGGCCCGGGCAGCGGGCCTACGAGCAGTACTTC. It yields the protein CASSRPGQRAYEQYF.

The chain has TRBV9 and TRBJ2-7, with D unresolved. CDR3 length: 15 residues. The germline CDR1 and CDR2 sequences are SGDLS and YYNGEE. Trimming took 4 bases from V and 2 from J, leaving 16 bases between them. The CDR3 DNA sequence: TGTGCCAGCAGCCCCCACCGTTACAGAGCCTACGAGCAGTACTTC. It encodes CASSPHRYRAYEQYF.

This clone came up a few times. The genes are TRBV14 and TRBJ2-7, with 10 nucleotides matching TRBD2. Losses at the gene ends were 2 bases for V and 1 base for J; bases not matched to a gene: 2. Germline V gene sequence: CDR1 SGHDN, CDR2 FVKESK. The CDR3 sequence is 15 residues long. The CDR3 is CASSQKREGSYEQYF. The CDR3 coding sequence is TGTGCCAGCAGCCAAAAGCGGGAGGGTTCCTACGAGCAGTACTTC.

The chain has TRBV5-1 and TRBJ1-2; TRBD1 matches at 8 bases. The V gene's germline CDR1 is SGHRS and CDR2 YFSETQ. CDR3 length equals 18 residues. The V segment lost 1 base and the J segment 4 bases; nucleotides outside the gene matches: 15. CDR3 nucleotides: TGCGCCAGCAGCTTGAGGGGGTCGGCCGGGACAGGAGTCTATGGCTACACCTTC. Residues: CASSLRGSAGTGVYGYTF.

The chain combines TRBV29-1 with TRBJ1-2, with D perhaps matching TRBD1 (5 bases). The V gene's germline CDR1 is SQVTM and CDR2 ANQGSEA. Trimming pared 4 bases from V and 0 bases from J, leaving 15 bases between. This CDR3 region has 15 residues. In nucleotides, the CDR3 is TGCAGCGTTGTGGGCCGGGGGGAAGCTAACTATGGCTACACCTTC. Translation gives CSVVGRGEANYGYTF.

The CDR3 DNA reads TGTGCCAGCAGCTCCGACAGGCACCGATACGAGCAGTACTTC. Translation: CASSSDRHRYEQYF. V usage is TRBV6-5 and J usage is TRBJ2-7, with D perhaps TRBD1 (6 bases). Between the trimmed V and J ends, which lost 6 bases and 4 bases, there was a span of 16 bases. Germline V gives CDR1 MNHEY, CDR2 SVGAGI. This CDR3 comprises 14 residues.